This TCR beta chain was captured in a study of cytomegalovirus exposure and HLA in healthy donors. Primers: 60 Vbeta forward and 13 Jbeta reverse. Clones were read by immunoSEQ multiplex PCR, and TCRdb kept only the in-frame ones, dropping some. This table has more than 90,000 clones, just under 70% appearing once. This clone was counted between two and nine times. This CDR3 is built from 12 residues. V was cut by 6 bases and J by 9 bases, with 12 bases left in between. Germline assignment: CDR1 SNHLY and CDR2 FYNNEI. The sample comprised PBMCs. The receptor comes from a man aged 45 to 65 in good health and CMV-seronegative. The gene calls are TRBV2 and TRBJ2-1; tentative D call: TRBD2 (5 bases). The CDR3 loop reads CASSVSEGEQFF. As DNA, the CDR3 is TGTGCCAGCAGCGTCAGCGAGGGTGAGCAGTTCTTC.